Below are 2 T cell receptor beta chains sequenced from a single sample in a study of chemoradiotherapy in HPV16-positive cancers. Clones were read by immunoSEQ multiplex PCR, and TCRdb kept only the in-frame ones, dropping some. This sample has approximately 15,000 clones, with approximately 84% found just once. Sampling was conducted from a patient who underwent chemoradiotherapy. The receptors originated from a human donor with HPV-associated anogenital cancer.

This clone was seen once. The genes are TRBV4-3 and TRBJ2-7; no clear D. Germline CDR1 and CDR2: LGHNA and YSLEER. Trimming shortened V by 4 bases and J by 0 bases, and 13 bases separated the two germline ends. CDR3 length: 15 residues. The CDR3 DNA is TGCGCCAGCAGCCTTGCGGCTTCGAACTCCTACGAGCAGTACTTC. The encoded protein is CASSLAASNSYEQYF.

The chain uses TRBV27 and TRBJ2-1, with TRBD1 matching over 7 bases. The ends lost 5 bases at V and 4 bases at J; junction bases unmatched: 8. Germline CDR1 reads MNHEY; CDR2 reads SMNVEV (reference sequence). CDR3 length: 15 amino acids. CDR3 DNA: TGTGCCAGCAGTCCCAGGGGACAGCCATACAATGAGCAGTTCTTC. As protein: CASSPRGQPYNEQFF.